The 2 T cell receptor beta chains presented below share a single source sample, sequenced in a study of blood T cell repertoires in COVID-19. The data were produced by immunoSEQ multiplex PCR, yet TCRdb's version contains in-frame clones alone and is incomplete. The sample yields over 150,000 clones, 87% seen once. The sequenced material came from PBMCs or T cells enriched from blood (not recorded which). All receptors derive from a woman aged 25-40 years who had recovered from COVID-19.

This chain joins TRBV9 and TRBJ1-1; no definite D call. The CDR3 contains 15 residues. Germline V gene data show CDR1 as SGDLS and CDR2 as YYNGEE. The V gene lost 3 bases and the J gene lost 0 bases, with 12 bases spanning the gap. The DNA for the CDR3 is TGTGCCAGCAGCGGAGTAGGACTCCTGAACACTGAAGCTTTCTTT. It yields the protein CASSGVGLLNTEAFF.

This clone appeared once. The V gene is TRBV21-1, the J gene TRBJ2-6; the D call TRBD2 from the table was never checked on the DNA. TRBV21-1 is reported as a pseudogene. CDR3 length equals 18 residues. The CDR3 is CASSVSVLRPSGANVLTF. CDR3 nucleotide sequence: TGTGCCAGCAGTGTGTCAGTACTAAGACCCTCTGGGGCCAACGTCCTGACTTTC.